The clone carrying this TCR beta chain has more than one count but fewer than ten. Its antigen is as yet unknown. Researchers ran the PCR with 60 Vbeta and 13 Jbeta primers. Repertoires were generated with immunoSEQ multiplex PCR, while TCRdb's copy carries only in-frame clones and drops some. Of about 95,000 clones listed, 75% to 85% were seen once; the top ten hold roughly 3.5%. The sample belongs to a study of cytomegalovirus exposure and HLA in healthy donors. As for the study in general: An analysis done earlier identified fewer than 140 million unique TCR beta sequences from around 180 million T cells.

Study findings and constraints: A classifier reportedly called cytomegalovirus status with high sensitivity and specificity. Apart from CMV serostatus, no immune exposure information was available.

This CDR3 is 15 amino acids long. The trim removed 5 bases at V and 2 bases at J, leaving 8 bases unmatched. Germline V gives CDR1 SGHVS, CDR2 FQNEAQ. This clonotype originated in a man aged 30 to 45 in good health and CMV-seropositive. The V and J genes are TRBV7-8 and TRBJ2-5, with TRBD1 identical over 7 bases. Sequencing used PBMCs. The CDR3 region is CASSPGDSPQETQYF. Here the CDR3 DNA reads TGTGCCAGCAGCCCCGGGGACAGCCCACAAGAGACCCAGTACTTC.